These 13 T cell receptor beta chains were sequenced from one sample in a study of shared clonotypes between healthy human individuals. Some clones are missing from TCRdb's copy, which holds only in-frame ones; the method was immunoSEQ multiplex PCR. Counted here are about 1.4 million clones, about 96% occurring once; the ten biggest clones make up approximately 1.1%. Specimen: naive CD4+ T cells sorted from blood. The sample's subset: CD45RA+ positively selected. Receptor source: a man younger than 45 in good health.

The genes are TRBV28 and TRBJ1-5; 9 bases are a match to TRBD1. CDR3 size: 17 residues. Germline values: CDR1 MDHEN, CDR2 SYDVKM. The V gene end was trimmed by 6 bases and the J gene end by 1 base; junction bases not matched to a gene: 10. The CDR3 bases are TGTGCCAGCAGCTCCGGCGCGGGACAGGGAAGCAATCAGCCCCAGCATTTT. Protein product: CASSSGAGQGSNQPQHF.

V gene TRBV30 combines with J gene TRBJ2-3, with 11 nucleotides matching TRBD2. Trimming took 3 bases from V and 0 from J; bases not matched to a gene: 8. Per germline, CDR1 GTSNPN and CDR2 SVGIG (reference sequence). The CDR3 contains 17 residues. CDR3 sequence (DNA): TGTGCCTGGAGCGGTAGCGGGAGGGCCCTAAGCACAGATACGCAGTATTTT. It encodes CAWSGSGRALSTDTQYF.

The genes are TRBV28 and TRBJ2-3, with a weak D call TRBD2 (6 bases). Trimming pared 7 bases from V and 1 base from J, leaving 12 bases between. The V gene's germline CDR1 is MDHEN and CDR2 SYDVKM. The CDR3 totals 14 residues. In DNA, the CDR3 is TGTGCCAGCAAGTCGGCGGGACGCACAGATACGCAGTATTTT. Translating gives CASKSAGRTDTQYF.

The chain has TRBV5-4 and TRBJ1-5; D is ambiguous. The CDR3 has 14 amino acids. The V end was cut by 2 bases, the J end by 5 bases, with 11 bases between. Germline-derived CDR1 and CDR2 are SGHNT and YYREEE (reference sequence). CDR3 region: CASSFYGLDQPQHF. The DNA of the CDR3 is TGTGCCAGCAGCTTCTATGGGTTAGATCAGCCCCAGCATTTT.

Of note for this clone: A much bigger clone sits one base away, suggesting this may be a read error. In the same sample, other DNA sequences code for this CDR3. V and J are TRBV18 and TRBJ2-3, with D hard to call. CDR3 length: 12 residues. The germline CDR1 and CDR2 sequences are KGHSH and LQKENI. V lost 2 bases and J 4 bases, leaving 4 bases between the germline ends. For the CDR3, the DNA is TGTGCCAGCTCACCAAGCGCAGATACGCAGTATTTT. Amino acids: CASSPSADTQYF.

The chain employs TRBV27 and TRBJ2-7, with 8 bases identical to TRBD2. This CDR3 region has 14 residues. Germline CDR1 is MNHEY and CDR2 is SMNVEV (reference sequence). V lost 8 bases and J lost 0; bases outside the gene matches: 6. CDR3 DNA: TGTGCCAGCCAAGCGGGGGCGAACTCCTACGAGCAGTACTTC. This codes for CASQAGANSYEQYF.

This clone was counted a single time. The V call is TRBV5-1, the J call TRBJ2-3; D not resolved. This CDR3 contains 14 residues. Between the trimmed V and J ends, which lost 3 bases and 2 bases, there was a span of 10 bases. Germline values: CDR1 SGHRS, CDR2 YFSETQ. The CDR3 reads CASSSALTTDTQYF. The DNA of the CDR3 is TGCGCCAGCAGCTCGGCCCTGACCACAGATACGCAGTATTTT. Filled out from reference TRBV5-1 and TRBJ2-3, the complete variable domain reads KAGVTQTPRYLIKTRGQQVTLSCSPISGHRSVSWYQQTPGQGLQFLFEYFSETQRNKGNFPGRFSGRQFSNSRSEMNVSTLELGDSALYLCASSSALTTDTQYFGPGTRLTVL.

The chain carries TRBV18 and TRBJ2-7; D assignment may be TRBD1 or TRBD2 (7 bases each). The CDR3 has 13 residues. The germline CDR1 and CDR2 sequences are KGHSH and LQKENI. Trimming left V 8 bases short and J 1 base short, with 12 bases between. In nucleotides, the CDR3 is TGTGCCAGCGCTCAGGGGGGGTCCTACGAGCAGTACTTC. It translates to CASAQGGSYEQYF.

This chain links TRBV28 with TRBJ2-4; the match to TRBD2 covers 7 bases. The trim removed 6 bases at V and 3 bases at J, leaving 11 bases unmatched. CDR3 length equals 16 residues. The germline V gene has CDR1 MDHEN and CDR2 SYDVKM. The DNA of the CDR3 is TGTGCCAGCAGGCTAAGGGGCGGGGGATTCAAAAACATTCAGTACTTC. This sequence encodes CASRLRGGGFKNIQYF. Full variable domain (missing parts from reference TRBV28 and TRBJ2-4): DVKVTQSSRYLVKRTGEKVFLECVQDMDHENMFWYRQDPGLGLRLIYFSYDVKMKEKGDIPEGYSVSREKKERFSLILESASTNQTSMYLCASRLRGGGFKNIQYFGAGTRLSVL.

The CDR3 nucleotides read TGTGCCAGCAGCTTAGCCACTCGGGGCCTTGGCGAGCAGTTCTTC. Amino acids: CASSLATRGLGEQFF. The rearrangement links TRBV11-2 to TRBJ2-1; D tentatively fits TRBD1 or TRBD2 (5 bases each). This CDR3 is 15 amino acids long. Between the trimmed V and J ends, which lost 1 base and 10 bases, there was a span of 17 bases. Germline assignment: CDR1 SGHAT and CDR2 FQNNGV.

The chain couples TRBV6-5 to TRBJ2-5, with D perhaps assigned TRBD1 or TRBD2 (6 bases each). Germline CDR1 MNHEY, CDR2 SVGAGI. Trimming stripped 5 bases from V and 5 bases from J, with 18 bases between. The CDR3 is 15 residues long. CDR3 coding DNA: TGTGCCAGCAGTACTAGCCAGGGGAGGTTGGAGACCCAGTACTTC. This translates into CASSTSQGRLETQYF.

This rearrangement joins TRBV27 to TRBJ2-1, with 9 positions matching TRBD2. Losses at the gene ends were 4 bases for V and 5 bases for J; bases not matched to a gene: 9. CDR3 length: 16 amino acids. Germline V lookup: CDR1 MNHEY, CDR2 SMNVEV (reference sequence). In DNA form, the CDR3 reads TGTGCCAGCAGTTCCATAGCGGGAGTTAAGGACAATGAGCAGTTCTTC. This translates into CASSSIAGVKDNEQFF.

The count of this clone is one. This chain connects TRBV7-3 to TRBJ2-3; possibly TRBD1 or TRBD2 for D (5 bases each). The CDR3 is 13 amino acids. Germline V lookup: CDR1 SGHTA, CDR2 FQGTGA. Trimming removed 9 bases at V and 2 bases at J, with 12 bases between. Here the CDR3 DNA reads TGTGCCAGTTCCCGGGGCGCCACAGATACGCAGTATTTT. Its protein is CASSRGATDTQYF.